The 32 T cell receptor beta chains below were found in one sample sequenced in a study of OX40 agonist ivuxolimab in advanced cancers. Generated by immunoSEQ multiplex PCR, the TCRdb table keeps only in-frame clones and is missing some. The sample has 60,000 or so clones, 94% seen once. The input for sequencing was CD4+ or CD8+ T cells sorted from blood, taken in a trial of the OX40 agonist ivuxolimab. The receptors originated from an adult with an advanced solid tumor such as melanoma, head and neck, liver or kidney cancer.

V is TRBV7-6 and J is TRBJ2-1; TRBD1 agrees at 8 bases. Germline CDR1 reads SGHVS; CDR2 reads FNYEAQ. V dropped 1 base and J dropped 6; count of bases not matched to a gene: 5. This CDR3 region has 15 residues. The CDR3 nucleotides are TGTGCCAGCAGCTTAGGGGACAGGCTTCTCAATGAGCAGTTCTTC. Its protein product is CASSLGDRLLNEQFF.

This chain connects TRBV7-8 to TRBJ2-3, with D possibly matching TRBD2 (5 bases). V gave up 5 bases and J gave up 7 bases, with 13 bases separating them. The CDR3 covers 13 residues. The V gene's germline CDR1 is SGHVS and CDR2 FQNEAQ. The CDR3 DNA sequence: TGTGCCAGCAGCCCCGAGCCGGGGAATACGCAGTATTTT. Amino acids: CASSPEPGNTQYF.

The chain joins TRBV2 to TRBJ1-1; D might be TRBD1 (6 bases). CDR1 SNHLY and CDR2 FYNNEI come from the germline V gene. Trimming cost V 6 bases and J 5 bases, with 10 bases left between them. The length of the CDR3 is 12 residues. For the CDR3, the DNA is TGTGCCAGCAGGGGAGGGGGAACTGAAGCTTTCTTT. This gives the protein CASRGGGTEAFF.

V gene TRBV5-4 combines with J gene TRBJ1-2, with D possibly TRBD1 on 5 matching bases. This CDR3 contains 15 residues. CDR1 and CDR2 from the germline V gene are SGHNT and YYREEE (reference sequence). The V end was cut by 4 bases, the J end by 1 base, with 14 bases between. CDR3 protein: CASSLGGSYNYGYTF. The CDR3 nucleotides are TGTGCCAGCAGCCTCGGGGGGAGTTATAACTATGGCTACACCTTC. The variable domain in full, with the rest retrieved from reference TRBV5-4 and TRBJ1-2, is ETGVTQSPTHLIKTRGQQVTLRCSSQSGHNTVSWYQQALGQGPQFIFQYYREEENGRGNFPPRFSGLQFPNYSSELNVNALELDDSALYLCASSLGGSYNYGYTFGSGTRLTVV.

This chain uses TRBV4-1 with TRBJ2-7, with 8 bases lining up with TRBD1. The CDR3 is 16 residues long. V gave up 2 bases and J gave up 2 bases; unmatched junction bases: 8. CDR1 and CDR2 from the germline V gene are MGHRA and YSYEKL. The CDR3 region has the DNA TGCGCCAGCAGCCAACAAACCGGGACAGGACCCTACGAGCAGTACTTC. It is translated as CASSQQTGTGPYEQYF.

The rearrangement links TRBV28 to TRBJ1-5; D is possibly TRBD1 (5 bases). From germline, CDR1 is MDHEN and CDR2 SYDVKM. The CDR3 totals 13 residues. Trimming removed 8 bases from V and 4 bases from J, with 12 bases in between. The DNA for the CDR3 is TGTGCCAGCGGACATCAGGTGAATCAGCCCCAGCATTTT. It yields the protein CASGHQVNQPQHF.

V is TRBV14 and J is TRBJ2-1; maybe TRBD2 (5 bases). CDR3 length equals 13 residues. Germline V CDR1 and CDR2: SGHDN, FVKESK. Between the trimmed V and J ends, which lost 4 bases and 6 bases, there was a span of 10 bases. In nucleotides, the CDR3 is TGTGCCAGCAGCCTTAGGAGGTCCAATGAGCAGTTCTTC. Encoded protein: CASSLRRSNEQFF.

The V call is TRBV29-1, the J call TRBJ1-2; no firm D call. The CDR3 contains 14 residues. Trimming removed 1 base from V and 0 bases from J, with 9 bases in between. Germline V CDR1 and CDR2: SQVTM, ANQGSEA. The CDR3 is CSVEGDGTNYGYTF. The CDR3 DNA follows: TGCAGCGTTGAAGGCGACGGGACTAACTATGGCTACACCTTC.

J is TRBJ2-7 and V is TRBV29-1, with D tentatively TRBD2 (6 bases). The V and J ends lost 6 bases and 4 bases respectively, with 7 bases between them. The germline gives CDR1 SQVTM, CDR2 ANQGSEA. CDR3 length equals 10 residues. CDR3 DNA sequence: TGCAGCGTGGGGGGTTACGAGCAGTACTTC. Its translation: CSVGGYEQYF.

This clone is medium-sized within its sample. This chain connects TRBV6-5 to TRBJ2-1; weak D call: TRBD1 (5 bases). CDR1 is MNHEY and CDR2 is SVGAGI in the germline V gene. V shed 2 bases and J shed 3 bases, with 11 bases lying between them. The CDR3 loop spans 15 amino acids. CDR3 nucleotide sequence: TGTGCCAGCAGTTACGCGTCAGGGTACTACAATGAGCAGTTCTTC. Amino acids: CASSYASGYYNEQFF.

The V and J genes are TRBV15 and TRBJ2-7, with 8 bases matching TRBD1. The germline V gene encodes CDR1 LNHNV and CDR2 YYDKDF (reference sequence). CDR3 size: 16 residues. V shed 2 bases and J 2 bases; nucleotides not matched to a gene: 8. CDR3 protein: CATSRIGGRGPYEQYF. CDR3 in DNA: TGTGCCACCAGCAGAATCGGAGGCAGGGGGCCCTACGAGCAGTACTTC.

This clone was seen only once. The V call is TRBV4-3, the J call TRBJ2-1; 8 positions agree with TRBD2. Trimming cost V 3 bases and J 4 bases; bases outside gene matches: 8. Germline V CDR1 and CDR2: LGHNA, YSLEER. CDR3 size: 16 residues. CDR3: CASSQDVAGPYNEQFF. CDR3 DNA: TGCGCCAGCAGCCAGGACGTAGCGGGACCTTACAATGAGCAGTTCTTC.

V usage is TRBV5-1 and J usage is TRBJ2-7, with 8 positions matching TRBD2. CDR1 and CDR2 from the germline V gene are SGHRS and YFSETQ. V dropped 2 bases and J dropped 4; count of bases not matched to a gene: 8. The CDR3 spans 15 residues. The CDR3: CASSLERETAYEQYF. The CDR3 DNA reads TGCGCCAGCAGCTTAGAGCGGGAGACAGCGTACGAGCAGTACTTC.

The CDR3 here is CASSFYNEQFF. In nucleotides, the CDR3 is TGTGCCAGTAGCTTCTACAATGAGCAGTTCTTC. V is TRBV19 and J is TRBJ2-1; D remains unclear. The CDR3 length is 11 residues. V dropped 6 bases and J dropped 3 bases, with 3 bases sitting between them. CDR1 and CDR2 from the germline V gene are LNHDA and SQIVND (reference sequence).

The chain joins TRBV7-9 to TRBJ2-1; D unclear. CDR1 and CDR2 (germline): SEHNR, FQNEAQ (reference sequence). There are 14 residues in the CDR3. V was shortened by 1 base and J by 8 bases, with 12 bases between the two germline ends. CDR3 coding DNA: TGTGCCAGCAGCTTAGGCGTAGGGCAGGATGAGCAGTTCTTC. It encodes CASSLGVGQDEQFF.

The table lists this clone with a count of one. The chain couples TRBV5-1 to TRBJ1-2, with 9 bases that match TRBD1. The J segment lost 3 bases and the V segment lost 4 bases, leaving 7 bases of the junction unmatched. The CDR3 sequence is 15 residues long. Germline V gene lookup returns CDR1 SGHRS and CDR2 YFSETQ. The CDR3 DNA sequence: TGCGCCAGCAGCCCAGGACAGGGGCCGTACTATGGCTACACCTTC. As protein: CASSPGQGPYYGYTF.

This chain uses TRBV30 with TRBJ1-3; D remains ambiguous. Germline-derived CDR1 and CDR2 are GTSNPN and SVGIG (reference sequence). V dropped 0 bases and J dropped 0 bases, with 15 bases sitting between them. This CDR3 has 17 amino acids. The CDR3 DNA sequence: TGTGCCTGGAGTGTAGGGCTGCTATCTTTCTCTGGAAACACCATATATTTT. As protein: CAWSVGLLSFSGNTIYF.

This chain uses TRBV7-9 with TRBJ2-7; 11 bases fit TRBD2. The CDR3 is 18 amino acids. J lost 1 base, V lost 5 bases, and 13 bases had no gene match. In germline, CDR1 is SEHNR, CDR2 FQNEAQ (reference sequence). Here the CDR3 reads CASSLGIAGGPLSYEQYF. The CDR3 DNA reads TGTGCCAGCAGCCTCGGGATAGCGGGAGGGCCTTTGTCCTACGAGCAGTACTTC.

This chain joins TRBV6-6 and TRBJ1-3; D possibly corresponds to TRBD1 (5 bases). Germline V lookup: CDR1 MNHNY, CDR2 SVGAGI (reference sequence). CDR3 length: 15 residues. Deletions cut 7 bases from V and 2 bases from J, with 15 bases between. The chain's CDR3 is CASTPAAGTGNTIYF. For the CDR3, the DNA is TGTGCCAGCACTCCCGCGGCAGGGACTGGAAACACCATATATTTT.

This clone was observed a few times. V usage is TRBV6-4 and J usage is TRBJ2-3, with TRBD2 identical over 13 bases. V shed 2 bases, J shed 4 bases, and the junction held 9 bases outside the gene matches. The CDR3 is 18 residues long. Per germline, CDR1 MRHNA and CDR2 SNTAGT. The CDR3 DNA sequence: TGTGCCAGCAGTGACGAATGGACTAGCGGGAGCGGTTCAGATACGCAGTATTTT. Protein product: CASSDEWTSGSGSDTQYF.

The rearrangement uses TRBV5-1 and TRBJ2-3, with TRBD2 matching 12 bases. J was trimmed by 4 bases and V by 4 bases; bases with no gene match: 7. Germline-derived CDR1 and CDR2 are SGHRS and YFSETQ. The CDR3 extends over 16 amino acids. CDR3 loop: CASSASGRAVPDTQYF. As DNA, the CDR3 is TGCGCCAGCAGCGCTAGCGGGAGGGCCGTCCCAGATACGCAGTATTTT.

This chain connects TRBV27 to TRBJ2-1, with D possibly being TRBD1 (5 bases). Trimming removed 5 bases from V and 0 bases from J, with 11 bases in between. The germline gives CDR1 MNHEY, CDR2 SMNVEV (reference sequence). This CDR3 has 15 amino acids. The CDR3 reads CASSRGDSSYNEQFF. For the CDR3, the DNA is TGTGCCAGCAGTAGGGGCGACAGCTCCTACAATGAGCAGTTCTTC.

This chain links TRBV29-1 with TRBJ1-1; tentative D call: TRBD1 (6 bases). V was pared by 8 bases and J by 6 bases, with 13 bases between. CDR1 SQVTM and CDR2 ANQGSEA come from the germline V gene. This CDR3 is built from 11 residues. CDR3 region: CSFGGAPEAFF. The CDR3 DNA sequence: TGCAGCTTCGGGGGGGCCCCTGAAGCTTTCTTT.

V gene TRBV5-6 combines with J gene TRBJ1-5; D is unresolved. The CDR3 has 13 amino acids. Trimming took 0 bases from V and 8 from J, leaving 9 bases between them. In germline, CDR1 is SGHDT, CDR2 YYEEEE. CDR3 sequence reads: CASSLGAVKPQHF. The CDR3 DNA follows: TGTGCCAGCAGCTTGGGGGCGGTAAAGCCCCAGCATTTT.

This clone was detected only a few times. The chain couples TRBV19 to TRBJ1-1; 9 positions agree with TRBD1. The trim removed 8 bases at V and 2 bases at J, leaving 15 bases unmatched. CDR1 is LNHDA and CDR2 is SQIVND in the germline V gene (reference sequence). This CDR3 is 17 amino acids long. The CDR3 is CASFRDRADVYNTEAFF. CDR3 bases: TGTGCCAGTTTCCGGGACAGGGCGGATGTGTATAACACTGAAGCTTTCTTT.

This clone was observed once. V usage is TRBV30 and J usage is TRBJ2-1; D possibly corresponds to TRBD2 (6 bases). Trimming stripped 2 bases from V and 8 bases from J, with 16 bases between. Per germline, CDR1 GTSNPN and CDR2 SVGIG (reference sequence). There are 14 residues in the CDR3. For the CDR3, the DNA is TGTGCCTGGAGTTGGACGGGAGTGACTTATGAGCAGTTCTTC. Its translation is CAWSWTGVTYEQFF.

V and J are TRBV28 and TRBJ2-7; D not resolved. Trimming pared 6 bases from V and 6 bases from J, leaving 18 bases between. CDR1 is MDHEN and CDR2 is SYDVKM in the germline V gene. The CDR3 runs 14 residues. The CDR3 loop is CASRPSFPSTEQYF. The CDR3 region has the DNA TGTGCCAGCAGGCCGTCCTTTCCGTCCACCGAGCAGTACTTC.

The chain uses TRBV5-1 and TRBJ2-6; no reliable D call. Germline V gives CDR1 SGHRS, CDR2 YFSETQ. V lost 1 base and J lost 0, with 11 bases in between. The CDR3 consists of 17 residues. The CDR3 loop reads CASSLTGRYSGANVLTF. CDR3 nucleotides: TGCGCCAGCAGCTTGACCGGTCGATACTCTGGGGCCAACGTCCTGACTTTC. Combining the CDR3 with reference TRBV5-1 and TRBJ2-6 gives the whole variable domain KAGVTQTPRYLIKTRGQQVTLSCSPISGHRSVSWYQQTPGQGLQFLFEYFSETQRNKGNFPGRFSGRQFSNSRSEMNVSTLELGDSALYLCASSLTGRYSGANVLTFGAGSRLTVL.

The chain uses TRBV7-9 and TRBJ1-2; 7 bases match TRBD1. Germline-derived CDR1 and CDR2 are SEHNR and FQNEAQ (reference sequence). The CDR3 has 15 amino acids. The junction had 8 bases not matched to a gene; V was cut back by 5 bases and J by 2 bases. CDR3 loop: CASSGIKGQNYGYTF. CDR3 nucleotides: TGTGCCAGCAGCGGGATTAAGGGACAGAACTATGGCTACACCTTC.

This clone came up once. This chain uses TRBV9 with TRBJ2-1; TRBD2 matches 9 bases. J lost 5 bases, V lost 4 bases, and 7 bases had no gene match. Germline-derived CDR1 and CDR2 are SGDLS and YYNGEE. The CDR3 is 15 amino acids. The CDR3 nucleotides read TGTGCCAGCAGCCGTCCCGGGACTAGCCACAATGAGCAGTTCTTC. Its protein is CASSRPGTSHNEQFF.

There are a few counts of this clone. The DNA for the CDR3 is TGTGCCAGCAGCTTAAGCGGCTTGAGAGCCACTGAAGCTTTCTTT. Amino acids: CASSLSGLRATEAFF. The chain joins TRBV11-3 to TRBJ1-1; D ambiguous. V was trimmed by 2 bases and J by 4 bases, leaving 14 bases between them. Germline CDR1 is SGHNT and CDR2 is YENEEA. The CDR3 has 15 residues.

This sequence joins TRBV6-5 and TRBJ2-7; 7 positions agree with TRBD2. The CDR3 length is 12 residues. Germline assignment: CDR1 MNHEY and CDR2 SVGAGI. J gave up 2 bases and V 10 bases, and 5 bases lay outside the gene matches. CDR3 sequence reads: CATLAATYEQYF. The CDR3 DNA is TGTGCCACCCTAGCGGCTACCTACGAGCAGTACTTC.